These 18 T cell receptor beta chains were all obtained from the same sample, sequenced in a study of radiation and T cells in renal cell carcinoma. TCRdb's copy holds only in-frame clones and misses some; the assay was immunoSEQ multiplex PCR. Of approximately 140,000 clones in the sample, around 78% are singletons; the top ten hold roughly 25%. The time point was: baseline pretreatment blood. This sample's treatment: 15 Gy SBRT to primary tumor, nephrectomy 4 weeks later. The material was blood, obtained from a patient whose treatment included radiotherapy and nephrectomy. The receptor source for this set is a woman aged 50 to 65 with renal cell carcinoma.

The J gene is TRBJ2-7, the V gene TRBV7-2; 15 positions agree with TRBD2. Trimming took 5 bases from V and 4 from J; bases not matched to a gene: 6. CDR1 SGHTA and CDR2 FQGNSA come from the germline V gene. The CDR3 totals 16 residues. The CDR3 protein is CASSQGGLAGGYEQYF. CDR3 coding DNA: TGTGCCAGCAGCCAGGGGGGACTAGCGGGAGGATACGAGCAGTACTTC.

This rearrangement joins TRBV7-2 to TRBJ1-2, with a tentative D call TRBD1 (5 bases). This CDR3 has 15 residues. V was clipped by 5 bases and J by 7 bases, with 20 bases between them. Per the germline V gene, CDR1 is SGHTA and CDR2 is FQGNSA. The CDR3 DNA follows: TGTGCCAGCAGCCGACCCGGCTTCAGGGTCACTGGCTACACCTTC. It codes for CASSRPGFRVTGYTF.

The gene calls are TRBV19 and TRBJ2-1; 16 nucleotides align to TRBD2. Germline CDR1 and CDR2: LNHDA and SQIVND (reference sequence). This CDR3 region has 17 residues. With V trimmed by 7 bases and J by 0 bases, 3 bases remained unmatched. CDR3 loop: CASMGLAGGGSYNEQFF. DNA of the CDR3: TGTGCCAGTATGGGACTAGCGGGAGGGGGCTCCTACAATGAGCAGTTCTTC.

The V gene is TRBV4-1, the J gene TRBJ1-4; unclear D gene. The CDR3 spans 15 residues. The ends were cut back, 4 bases at V and 4 bases at J, with 13 bases in the middle. The germline CDR1 and CDR2 sequences are MGHRA and YSYEKL. For the CDR3, the DNA is TGCGCCAGCAGCCGTTGGACGGACGGTAATGAAAAACTGTTTTTT. This translates into CASSRWTDGNEKLFF.

This rearrangement joins TRBV10-3 to TRBJ1-2; possibly TRBD1 for D (5 bases). V gave up 6 bases and J gave up 8 bases, with 22 bases separating them. Per the germline V gene, CDR1 is ENHRY and CDR2 is SYGVKD. This CDR3 has 15 residues. Written as DNA, the CDR3 is TGTGCCATCAGAGACTCAGCGGCAGGGAGGGGAGGCTACACCTTC. As protein: CAIRDSAAGRGGYTF.

This clone was counted between two and nine times. The V gene is TRBV2, the J gene TRBJ1-1, with no clear D. Germline CDR1 reads SNHLY; CDR2 reads FYNNEI. V was pared by 4 bases and J by 0 bases, with 6 bases between. The CDR3 runs to 13 residues. As DNA, the CDR3 is TGTGCCAGCAGTGTCTGGATGAACACTGAAGCTTTCTTT. It yields the protein CASSVWMNTEAFF.

The V call is TRBV6-6, the J call TRBJ2-4; D gene ambiguous. The CDR3 covers 12 residues. V shed 7 bases and J shed 7 bases, with 11 bases lying between them. The germline CDR1 and CDR2 sequences are MNHNY and SVGAGI (reference sequence). The CDR3 reads CASITWGNIQYF. The CDR3 bases are TGTGCCAGCATTACTTGGGGTAACATTCAGTACTTC.

This rearrangement joins TRBV10-1 to TRBJ1-1, with a possible D match to TRBD1 (5 bases). V was trimmed by 6 bases and J by 2 bases, leaving 10 bases between them. The CDR3 runs to 13 residues. CDR1 WNHNN and CDR2 SYGVQD come from the germline V gene (reference sequence). The CDR3 here is CASSQDRNTEAFF. CDR3 in DNA: TGCGCCAGCAGCCAAGACAGAAACACTGAAGCTTTCTTT.

The V gene is TRBV2, the J gene TRBJ2-1; 13 bases agree with TRBD2. The CDR3 is 15 amino acids. The trim removed 9 bases at V and 7 bases at J, leaving 9 bases unmatched. CDR1 and CDR2 (germline): SNHLY, FYNNEI. CDR3 protein: CARSRLGLAGNEQFF. The CDR3 coding sequence is TGTGCCAGGTCGAGATTGGGACTAGCGGGGAATGAGCAGTTCTTC.

This chain joins TRBV7-2 and TRBJ2-3; the D gene is possibly TRBD2 (5 bases). V was cut by 5 bases and J by 2 bases, with 14 bases left in between. Per the germline V gene, CDR1 is SGHTA and CDR2 is FQGNSA. The CDR3 totals 15 residues. This CDR3 is CASSPGGLNTDTQYF. The CDR3 DNA reads as TGTGCCAGCAGCCCCGGCGGGCTAAACACAGATACGCAGTATTTT.

This chain connects TRBV30 to TRBJ1-2; D perhaps matches TRBD1 (6 bases). V was shortened by 3 bases and J by 4 bases, with 18 bases between the two germline ends. Germline CDR1 is GTSNPN and CDR2 is SVGIG (reference sequence). The CDR3 loop spans 15 amino acids. The CDR3 DNA follows: TGTGCCTGGAGGGAAAGGGGCAGGGGAGGCTATGGCTACACCTTC. Translation gives CAWRERGRGGYGYTF.

The V call is TRBV6-1, the J call TRBJ2-5; 8 bases line up with TRBD1. The junction had 6 bases not matched to a gene; V was cut back by 2 bases and J by 4 bases. This CDR3 has 15 residues. Germline V gene lookup returns CDR1 MNHNS and CDR2 SASEGT. The CDR3 loop is CASSEINRGAETQYF. The CDR3 DNA sequence: TGTGCCAGCAGTGAAATAAACAGGGGGGCAGAGACCCAGTACTTC.

The V gene is TRBV4-1, the J gene TRBJ1-1, with D hard to call. V dropped 8 bases and J dropped 4 bases, with 8 bases sitting between them. This CDR3 contains 11 residues. The germline V gene encodes CDR1 MGHRA and CDR2 YSYEKL. The CDR3: CASGEATEAFF. CDR3 in DNA: TGCGCCAGCGGGGAGGCCACTGAAGCTTTCTTT.

This clone showed up just once. Here the CDR3 DNA reads TGCGCCAGCAGCTTGGCTCCTAGCGGGGGGACCGAGACCCAGTACTTC. It translates to CASSLAPSGGTETQYF. The chain links TRBV5-1 to TRBJ2-5; 11 bases map to TRBD2. J was trimmed by 5 bases and V by 0 bases; bases with no gene match: 6. CDR1 is SGHRS and CDR2 is YFSETQ in the germline V gene. The CDR3 has 16 residues.

This chain joins TRBV30 and TRBJ1-4; 12 bases map to TRBD1. CDR1 and CDR2 (germline): GTSNPN, SVGIG (reference sequence). The CDR3 extends over 16 amino acids. The trim removed 0 bases at V and 7 bases at J, leaving 6 bases unmatched. The CDR3 DNA sequence: TGTGCCTGGAGTGTTGCCGGGGACAGGGGGCGTGAAAAACTGTTTTTT. Translation gives CAWSVAGDRGREKLFF.

V and J are TRBV5-4 and TRBJ2-7; D ambiguous. Germline lookup yields CDR1 SGHNT and CDR2 YYREEE (reference sequence). V was clipped by 2 bases and J by 1 base, with 13 bases between them. This CDR3 contains 15 residues. Written as DNA, the CDR3 is TGTGCCAGCAGCTTCTACAGTGAGAGATCCTACGAGCAGTACTTC. It yields the protein CASSFYSERSYEQYF. Looking up the rest from reference TRBV5-4 and TRBJ2-7 gives the full variable domain: ETGVTQSPTHLIKTRGQQVTLRCSSQSGHNTVSWYQQALGQGPQFIFQYYREEENGRGNFPPRFSGLQFPNYSSELNVNALELDDSALYLCASSFYSERSYEQYFGPGTRLTVT.

The chain combines TRBV10-3 with TRBJ2-7; either TRBD1 or TRBD2 may supply D (5 bases each). The ends were cut back, 5 bases at V and 3 bases at J, with 11 bases in the middle. This CDR3 comprises 13 residues. Germline assignment: CDR1 ENHRY and CDR2 SYGVKD. The CDR3 protein is CAISQTDYYEQYF. The CDR3 DNA follows: TGTGCCATCAGTCAGACAGACTACTACGAGCAGTACTTC.

This chain uses TRBV30 with TRBJ1-4; 10 nucleotides align to TRBD1. The trim removed 2 bases at V and 5 bases at J, leaving 14 bases unmatched. Germline V lookup: CDR1 GTSNPN, CDR2 SVGIG (reference sequence). The CDR3 extends over 18 amino acids. CDR3 residues: CAWSRWTGGNLGNEKLFF. The CDR3 DNA follows: TGTGCCTGGAGTCGGTGGACAGGGGGTAATTTAGGAAATGAAAAACTGTTTTTT.